A selection of T cell receptor beta chains follows, all from one sample in a study of blood T cell repertoires in COVID-19. The data were produced by immunoSEQ multiplex PCR, yet TCRdb's version contains in-frame clones alone and is incomplete. The sample contains 70,000 to 85,000 clones, over 70% of which appear only once. Sequencing was performed on peripheral blood. The receptors were gathered from a man aged 80 or over with acute or convalescent COVID-19. Both conserved end residues are part of each CDR3. The order of the fields is CDR3 protein, CDR3 DNA, J gene, clone size, D gene, V gene. D genes are given only for firm matches. Only some rows state a clone size, as once, few, many or a class for expanded clones.

CDR3: CASSTRDRVGNTIYF; DNA: TGTGCCAGCAGCACCCGGGACAGGGTTGGAAACACCATATATTTT; J: TRBJ1-3; size: .; D: .; V: TRBV21-1
CDR3: CASSPGQGNGYTF; DNA: TGTGCCAGCTCACCGGGACAGGGAAATGGCTACACCTTC; J: TRBJ1-2; size: .; D: TRBD1; V: TRBV18
CDR3: CASSQDRALGNTIYF; DNA: TGTGCCAGCAGCCAAGACAGGGCGCTCGGAAACACCATATATTTT; J: TRBJ1-3; size: .; D: .; V: TRBV3-1/TRBV3-2
CDR3: CASSPARTSGGGGPGELFF; DNA: TGTGCCAGCAGCCCTGCGCGGACTAGCGGGGGGGGAGGGCCCGGGGAGCTGTTTTTT; J: TRBJ2-2; size: .; D: TRBD2; V: TRBV5-4
CDR3: CATSDGGTGGGNQPQHF; DNA: TGTGCCACCAGTGATGGGGGGACAGGGGGCGGCAATCAGCCCCAGCATTTT; J: TRBJ1-5; size: .; D: TRBD1; V: TRBV24-1
CDR3: CASRQQLGAGELFF; DNA: TGTGCCAGCAGACAACAGCTCGGGGCCGGGGAGCTGTTTTTT; J: TRBJ2-2; size: .; D: .; V: TRBV7-3
CDR3: CAWSGARGNEKLFF; DNA: TGTGCCTGGAGTGGGGCCAGGGGGAATGAAAAACTGTTTTTT; J: TRBJ1-4; size: few; D: TRBD1; V: TRBV30
CDR3: CASSLRLAGSHFTGELFF; DNA: TGTGCCAGCAGTTTACGGCTAGCGGGGAGCCACTTCACCGGGGAGCTGTTTTTT; J: TRBJ2-2; size: .; D: TRBD2; V: TRBV27
CDR3: CASSSRVEVGSPLHF; DNA: TGTGCCAGCAGCTCCCGGGTGGAGGTTGGTTCACCCCTCCACTTT; J: TRBJ1-6; size: once; D: .; V: TRBV7-9
CDR3: CASSLASGEGGYTF; DNA: TGTGCCAGCAGCTTAGCGAGCGGGGAAGGGGGCTACACCTTC; J: TRBJ1-2; size: .; D: .; V: TRBV7-9
CDR3: CASREDLGYGYTF; DNA: TGTGCCAGCCGGGAGGATTTGGGGTATGGCTACACCTTC; J: TRBJ1-2; size: .; D: .; V: TRBV27
CDR3: CASNQGLLAKNIQYF; DNA: TGTGCCAGCAATCAAGGACTATTAGCCAAAAACATTCAGTACTTC; J: TRBJ2-4; size: .; D: .; V: TRBV6-5
CDR3: CASSPQAGGREKLFF; DNA: TGTGCCAGCAGCCCCCAGGCAGGGGGCCGGGAAAAACTGTTTTTT; J: TRBJ1-4; size: .; D: TRBD1; V: TRBV3-1/TRBV3-2
CDR3: CASRRDSNYGYTF; DNA: TGTGCCAGCAGGAGAGACAGTAACTATGGCTACACCTTC; J: TRBJ1-2; size: few; D: .; V: TRBV6-5
CDR3: CASSRAGTGVYEQYF; DNA: TGTGCCAGCAGCCGCGCCGGGACAGGGGTATACGAGCAGTACTTC; J: TRBJ2-7; size: .; D: TRBD1; V: TRBV3-1/TRBV3-2
CDR3: CASSKGRGFSYEQYF; DNA: TGCGCCAGCAGCAAGGGCAGGGGGTTCTCCTACGAGCAGTACTTC; J: TRBJ2-7; size: .; D: TRBD1; V: TRBV5-1
CDR3: CASLRQGWSTEAFF; DNA: TGTGCCAGCCTCCGACAGGGATGGTCCACTGAAGCTTTCTTT; J: TRBJ1-1; size: .; D: TRBD1; V: TRBV18
CDR3: CASSLRDYPSNEQFF; DNA: TGCGCCAGCAGCCTCCGGGACTATCCCTCGAATGAGCAGTTCTTC; J: TRBJ2-1; size: .; D: TRBD2; V: TRBV5-1
CDR3: CASSLRQNTEAFF; DNA: TGTGCCAGCAGCTTGAGACAGAACACTGAAGCTTTCTTT; J: TRBJ1-1; size: .; D: .; V: TRBV5-4
CDR3: CASSSNTGQGASGYTF; DNA: TGCGCCAGCAGCTCCAATACGGGACAGGGGGCGAGTGGCTACACCTTC; J: TRBJ1-2; size: .; D: TRBD1; V: TRBV5-1